These 10 T cell receptor beta chains came from one sample sequenced in a study of blood T cell repertoires in COVID-19. Data came from immunoSEQ multiplex PCR; TCRdb stores just in-frame clones and leaves some out. The sample includes approximately 75,000 clones, approximately 86% of them seen just once. The sequenced sample consisted of peripheral blood. The source is a man older than 75 with COVID-19, enrolled during active disease.

This clone was found once. This rearrangement joins TRBV6-5 to TRBJ2-7; TRBD1 aligns across 7 bases. V gave up 6 bases and J gave up 5 bases; unmatched junction bases: 7. Per the germline V gene, CDR1 is MNHEY and CDR2 is SVGAGI. The CDR3 has 13 residues. In nucleotides, the CDR3 is TGTGCCAGCAGGACAACCGGGACAGACGAGCAGTACTTC. It translates to CASRTTGTDEQYF.

The chain employs TRBV6-5 and TRBJ1-2; D is possibly TRBD1 (6 bases). CDR1 MNHEY and CDR2 SVGAGI come from the germline V gene. The CDR3 runs 15 residues. V shed 5 bases and J shed 4 bases, with 17 bases lying between them. For the CDR3, the DNA is TGTGCCAGCAGTCAGCCGGGACAAGTGACCTATGGCTACACCTTC. Its protein product is CASSQPGQVTYGYTF.

This chain links TRBV20-1 with TRBJ2-1; a weak D match, TRBD2 (6 bases). The CDR3 loop spans 14 amino acids. Germline loops: CDR1 DFQATT, CDR2 SNEGSKA (reference sequence). Trimming pared 3 bases from V and 3 bases from J, leaving 12 bases between. CDR3 sequence: CSASLRGDYNEQFF. In nucleotides, the CDR3 is TGCAGTGCTAGTTTGCGGGGAGACTACAATGAGCAGTTCTTC.

Only one count was recorded for this clone. The chain uses TRBV7-2 and TRBJ2-5; 7 bases fit TRBD1. Germline CDR1 and CDR2: SGHTA and FQGNSA. The CDR3 runs to 13 residues. V was pared by 4 bases and J by 4 bases, with 3 bases of the junction left unmatched. CDR3 amino acids: CASSSGGRETQYF. CDR3 in DNA: TGTGCCAGCAGCTCAGGGGGACGAGAGACCCAGTACTTC.

This sequence joins TRBV5-1 and TRBJ2-5; 8 bases match TRBD2. The CDR3 is 16 residues long. V shed 0 bases, J shed 0 bases, and the junction held 4 bases outside the gene matches. CDR1 and CDR2 (germline): SGHRS, YFSETQ. Written as DNA, the CDR3 is TGCGCCAGCAGCTTGGCGGGGGGGCTGCACCAAGAGACCCAGTACTTC. Protein sequence: CASSLAGGLHQETQYF.

This clone came up a few times. V gene TRBV6-2 or TRBV6-3 combines with J gene TRBJ1-2; D not certain. This CDR3 contains 16 residues. In germline, CDR1 is MNHEY, CDR2 SVGEGT. Trimming left V 4 bases short and J 0 bases short, with 15 bases between. The CDR3 loop is CASSFTRTGSNYGYTF. The CDR3 DNA is TGTGCCAGCAGTTTTACCCGAACCGGGTCTAACTATGGCTACACCTTC.

The chain has TRBV5-1 and TRBJ2-3; no clear D gene. The CDR3 is 16 amino acids. Between the trimmed V and J ends, which lost 5 bases and 4 bases, there was a span of 20 bases. Germline lookup yields CDR1 SGHRS and CDR2 YFSETQ. The CDR3 region is CASSPEPVRVPDTQYF. As DNA, the CDR3 is TGCGCCAGCAGTCCGGAGCCGGTAAGAGTCCCAGATACGCAGTATTTT.

V usage is TRBV5-1 and J usage is TRBJ1-1; 7 positions match TRBD1. Germline CDR1 SGHRS, CDR2 YFSETQ. The CDR3 loop spans 15 amino acids. J gave up 7 bases and V 0 bases, and 9 bases lay outside the gene matches. CDR3 protein: CASSLEYRQGIEAFF. CDR3 DNA: TGCGCCAGCAGCTTGGAGTATCGACAGGGAATTGAAGCTTTCTTT.

The rearrangement links TRBV19 to TRBJ1-1, with D unresolved. Deletions cut 6 bases from V and 1 base from J, with 21 bases between. The germline gives CDR1 LNHDA, CDR2 SQIVND (reference sequence). This CDR3 contains 17 residues. The CDR3 loop reads CASRPKAGGNRNTEAFF. In DNA form, the CDR3 reads TGTGCCAGTAGGCCTAAGGCAGGAGGAAACAGGAACACTGAAGCTTTCTTT.

This CDR3 reads CASRPRTSGGPGDTQYF. Written as DNA, the CDR3 is TGTGCCAGCAGACCGCGTACTAGCGGGGGGCCTGGAGATACGCAGTATTTT. The chain has TRBV5-4 and TRBJ2-3; TRBD2 matches at 12 bases. Germline V CDR1 and CDR2: SGHNT, YYREEE (reference sequence). V lost 5 bases to trimming and J lost 5 bases; unmatched junction nucleotides: 12. The length of the CDR3 is 17 residues.